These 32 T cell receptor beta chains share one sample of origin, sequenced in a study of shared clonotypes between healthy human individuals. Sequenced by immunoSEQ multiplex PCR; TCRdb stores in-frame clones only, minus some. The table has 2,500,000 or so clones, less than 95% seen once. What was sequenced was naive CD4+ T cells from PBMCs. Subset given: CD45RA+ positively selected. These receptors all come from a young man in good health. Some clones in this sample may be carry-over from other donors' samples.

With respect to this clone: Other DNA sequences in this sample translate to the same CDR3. For the CDR3, the DNA is TGCGCCAGCAGCTTTGGACGGAGCACCGGGGAGCTGTTTTTT. It specifies CASSFGRSTGELFF. The V call is TRBV5-1, the J call TRBJ2-2; D is ambiguous. The germline V and J ends were trimmed by 2 bases and 4 bases, with 9 bases remaining between them. The CDR3 has 14 residues. Germline CDR1 SGHRS, CDR2 YFSETQ.

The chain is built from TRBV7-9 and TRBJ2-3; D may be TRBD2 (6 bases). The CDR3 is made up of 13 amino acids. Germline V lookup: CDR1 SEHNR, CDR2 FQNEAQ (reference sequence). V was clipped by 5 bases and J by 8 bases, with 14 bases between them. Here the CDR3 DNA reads TGTGCCAGCAGCCCCCGTGTGGAGGGTACGCAGTATTTT. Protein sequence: CASSPRVEGTQYF.

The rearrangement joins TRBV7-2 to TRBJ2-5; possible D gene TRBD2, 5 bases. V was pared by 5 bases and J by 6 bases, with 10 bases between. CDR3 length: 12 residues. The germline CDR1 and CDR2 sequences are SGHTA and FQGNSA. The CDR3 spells CASSREWQTQYF. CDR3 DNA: TGTGCCAGCAGCCGGGAATGGCAGACCCAGTACTTC.

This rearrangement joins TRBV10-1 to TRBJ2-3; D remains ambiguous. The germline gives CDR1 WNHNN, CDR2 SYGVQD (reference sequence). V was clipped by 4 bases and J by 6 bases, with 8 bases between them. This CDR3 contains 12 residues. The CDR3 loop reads CASSGSWDTQYF. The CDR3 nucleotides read TGCGCCAGCAGTGGAAGCTGGGATACGCAGTATTTT.

CDR3 sequence reads: CASSLLVLAGFDSYNEQFF. The CDR3 DNA follows: TGTGCCAGCAGCTTGCTAGTCCTAGCGGGATTTGACTCCTACAATGAGCAGTTCTTC. The gene calls are TRBV7-9 and TRBJ2-1; 9 positions match TRBD2. The CDR3 sequence is 19 residues long. V lost 3 bases to trimming and J lost 0 bases; unmatched junction nucleotides: 12. Germline loops: CDR1 SEHNR, CDR2 FQNEAQ (reference sequence).

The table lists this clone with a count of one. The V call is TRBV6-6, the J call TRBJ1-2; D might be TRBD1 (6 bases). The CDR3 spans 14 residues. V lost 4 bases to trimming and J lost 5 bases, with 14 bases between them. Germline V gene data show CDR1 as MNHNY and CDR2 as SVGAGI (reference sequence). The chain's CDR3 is CASSSGGAGYGYTF. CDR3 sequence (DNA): TGTGCCAGCAGTTCCGGGGGCGCGGGGTATGGCTACACCTTC.

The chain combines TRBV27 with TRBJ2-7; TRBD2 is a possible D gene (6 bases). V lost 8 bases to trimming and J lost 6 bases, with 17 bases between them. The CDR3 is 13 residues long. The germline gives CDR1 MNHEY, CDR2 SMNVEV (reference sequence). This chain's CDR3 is CASSSGDPGEQYF. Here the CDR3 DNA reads TGTGCCAGCTCATCGGGGGACCCGGGCGAGCAGTACTTC.

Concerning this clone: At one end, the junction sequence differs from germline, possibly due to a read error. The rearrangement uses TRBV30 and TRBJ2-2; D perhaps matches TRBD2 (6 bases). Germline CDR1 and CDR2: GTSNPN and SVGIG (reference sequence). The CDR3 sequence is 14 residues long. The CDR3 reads CACSPEINTGGLFF. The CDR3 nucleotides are TGTGCCTGCTCACCCGAAATCAACACCGGGGGGCTGTTTTTT.

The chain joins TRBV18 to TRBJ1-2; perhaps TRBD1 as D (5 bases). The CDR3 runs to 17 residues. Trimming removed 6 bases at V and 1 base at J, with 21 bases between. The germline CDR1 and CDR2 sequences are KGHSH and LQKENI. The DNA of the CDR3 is TGTGCCAGCTCGCCCGTGGGGCCTTTGACATTTAACTATGGCTACACCTTC. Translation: CASSPVGPLTFNYGYTF.

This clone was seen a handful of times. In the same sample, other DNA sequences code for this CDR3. CDR3 coding DNA: TGTGCCAGCAGTTTGCACAGGGAGGGCACTGAAGCTTTCTTT. It is translated as CASSLHREGTEAFF. The gene calls are TRBV28 and TRBJ1-1, with TRBD1 as a possible D gene (6 bases). The CDR3 spans 14 residues. Germline V gives CDR1 MDHEN, CDR2 SYDVKM. V gave up 3 bases and J gave up 4 bases, with 12 bases separating them.

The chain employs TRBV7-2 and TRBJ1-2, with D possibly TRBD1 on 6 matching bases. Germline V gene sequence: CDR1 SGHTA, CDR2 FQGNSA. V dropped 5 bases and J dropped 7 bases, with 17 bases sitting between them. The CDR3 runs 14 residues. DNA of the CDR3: TGTGCCAGCAGCCCCCGAGGGGGAGCCCTTGGCTACACCTTC. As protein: CASSPRGGALGYTF.

CDR3 in amino acids: CASSLFRRGTEAFF. As DNA, the CDR3 is TGTGCCAGCAGTTTGTTCAGGAGAGGGACTGAAGCTTTCTTT. V gene TRBV28 combines with J gene TRBJ1-1, with no clear D. V shed 3 bases and J shed 5 bases, with 13 bases lying between them. Germline V CDR1 and CDR2: MDHEN, SYDVKM. The CDR3 totals 14 residues.

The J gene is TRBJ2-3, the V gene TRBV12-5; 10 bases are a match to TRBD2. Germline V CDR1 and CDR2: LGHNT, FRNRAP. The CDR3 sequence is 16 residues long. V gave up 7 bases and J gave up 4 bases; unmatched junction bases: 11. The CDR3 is CASAPRRAGGPDTQYF. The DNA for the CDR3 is TGTGCTAGTGCCCCTCGACGAGCGGGAGGGCCAGATACGCAGTATTTT.

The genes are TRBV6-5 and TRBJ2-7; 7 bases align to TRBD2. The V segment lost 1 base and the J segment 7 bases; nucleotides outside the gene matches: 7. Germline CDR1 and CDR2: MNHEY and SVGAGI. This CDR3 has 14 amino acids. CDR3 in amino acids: CASSYFPSGGEQYF. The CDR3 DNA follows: TGTGCCAGCAGTTACTTTCCTAGCGGAGGGGAGCAGTACTTC.

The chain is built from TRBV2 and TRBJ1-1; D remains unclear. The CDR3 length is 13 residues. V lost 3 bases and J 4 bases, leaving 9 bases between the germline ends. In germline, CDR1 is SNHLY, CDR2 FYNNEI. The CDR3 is CASSDTRSTEAFF. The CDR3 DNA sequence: TGTGCCAGCAGTGATACACGGAGCACTGAAGCTTTCTTT.

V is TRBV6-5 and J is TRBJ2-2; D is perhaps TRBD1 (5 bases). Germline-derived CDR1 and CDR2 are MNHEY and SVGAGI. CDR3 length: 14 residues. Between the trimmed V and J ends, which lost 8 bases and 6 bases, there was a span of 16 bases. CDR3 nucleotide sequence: TGTGCCAGCCTAGGTCTAGGGGCGGCCGGGGAGCTGTTTTTT. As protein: CASLGLGAAGELFF.

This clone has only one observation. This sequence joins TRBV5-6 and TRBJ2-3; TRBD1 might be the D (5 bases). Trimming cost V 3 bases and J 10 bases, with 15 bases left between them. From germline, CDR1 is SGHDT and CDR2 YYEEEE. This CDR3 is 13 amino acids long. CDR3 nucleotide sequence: TGTGCCAGCAGCTGGGGCCAGGACGGACCGCAGTATTTT. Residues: CASSWGQDGPQYF.

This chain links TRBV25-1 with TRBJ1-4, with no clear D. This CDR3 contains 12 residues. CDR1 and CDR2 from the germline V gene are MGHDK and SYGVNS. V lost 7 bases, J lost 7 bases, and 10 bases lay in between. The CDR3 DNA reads TGTGCCAGCAACAGTGGGCGTGAAAAACTGTTTTTT. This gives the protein CASNSGREKLFF. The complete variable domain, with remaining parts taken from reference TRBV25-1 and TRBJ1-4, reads EADIYQTPRYLVIGTGKKITLECSQTMGHDKMYWYQQDPGMELHLIHYSYGVNSTEKGDLSSESTVSRIRTEHFPLTLESARPSHTSQYLCASNSGREKLFFGSGTQLSVL.

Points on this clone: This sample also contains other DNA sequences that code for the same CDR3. The CDR3 loop is CASSLSSAYNEQFF. The DNA for the CDR3 is TGTGCCAGCAGCCTTTCTAGCGCCTACAATGAGCAGTTCTTC. V and J are TRBV11-2 and TRBJ2-1, with TRBD2 as a possible D gene (6 bases). There are 14 residues in the CDR3. V lost 5 bases to trimming and J lost 2 bases, with 10 bases between them. Germline V gene data show CDR1 as SGHAT and CDR2 as FQNNGV. The whole variable domain, remainder taken from reference TRBV11-2 and TRBJ2-1, is EAGVAQSPRYKIIEKRQSVAFWCNPISGHATLYWYQQILGQGPKLLIQFQNNGVVDDSQLPKDRFSAERLKGVDSTLKIQPAKLEDSAVYLCASSLSSAYNEQFFGPGTRLTVL.

The CDR3 here is CSAKSVTEAFF. The CDR3 DNA is TGCAGTGCAAAGTCAGTGACTGAAGCTTTCTTT. This chain joins TRBV20-1 and TRBJ1-1; D not certain. Germline CDR1 reads DFQATT; CDR2 reads SNEGSKA (reference sequence). The CDR3 has 11 residues. V lost 6 bases to trimming and J lost 5 bases, with 10 bases between them.

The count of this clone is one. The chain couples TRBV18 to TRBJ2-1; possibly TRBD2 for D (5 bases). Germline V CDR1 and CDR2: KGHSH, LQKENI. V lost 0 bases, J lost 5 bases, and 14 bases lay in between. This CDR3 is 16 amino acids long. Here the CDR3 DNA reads TGTGCCAGCTCACCACCGGGGATAGCCGGGGACAATGAGCAGTTCTTC. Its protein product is CASSPPGIAGDNEQFF.

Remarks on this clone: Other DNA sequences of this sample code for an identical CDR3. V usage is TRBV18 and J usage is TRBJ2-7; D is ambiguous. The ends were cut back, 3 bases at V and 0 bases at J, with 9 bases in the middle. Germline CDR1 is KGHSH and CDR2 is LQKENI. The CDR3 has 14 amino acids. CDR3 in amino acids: CASSPPSSSYEQYF. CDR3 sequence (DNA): TGTGCCAGCTCACCCCCCTCGAGCTCCTACGAGCAGTACTTC.

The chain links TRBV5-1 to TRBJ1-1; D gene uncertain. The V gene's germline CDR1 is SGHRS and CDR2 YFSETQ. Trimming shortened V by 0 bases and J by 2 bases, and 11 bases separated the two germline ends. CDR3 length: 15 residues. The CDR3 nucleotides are TGCGCCAGCAGCTTGGATGGGATGCCAAACACTGAAGCTTTCTTT. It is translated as CASSLDGMPNTEAFF.

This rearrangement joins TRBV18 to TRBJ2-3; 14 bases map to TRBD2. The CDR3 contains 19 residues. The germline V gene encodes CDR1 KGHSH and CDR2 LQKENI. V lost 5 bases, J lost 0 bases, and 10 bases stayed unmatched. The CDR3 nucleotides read TGTGCCAGCTCATCGGGACTAGCGGGAGTGACGGCCAGCACAGATACGCAGTATTTT. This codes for CASSSGLAGVTASTDTQYF.

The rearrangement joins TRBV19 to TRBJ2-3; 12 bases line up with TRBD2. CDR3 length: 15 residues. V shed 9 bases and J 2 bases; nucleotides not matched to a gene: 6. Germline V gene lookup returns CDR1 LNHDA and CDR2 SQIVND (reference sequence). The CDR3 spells CASSLAGGFTDTQYF. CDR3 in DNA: TGTGCCAGCAGCCTAGCGGGAGGGTTCACAGATACGCAGTATTTT.

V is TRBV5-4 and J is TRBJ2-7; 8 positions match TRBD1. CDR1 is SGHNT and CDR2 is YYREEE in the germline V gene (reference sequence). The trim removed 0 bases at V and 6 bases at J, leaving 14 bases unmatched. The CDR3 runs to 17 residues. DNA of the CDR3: TGTGCCAGCAGCTTGGGTGGTCTATACACAGGGGGTGGCGAGCAGTACTTC. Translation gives CASSLGGLYTGGGEQYF.

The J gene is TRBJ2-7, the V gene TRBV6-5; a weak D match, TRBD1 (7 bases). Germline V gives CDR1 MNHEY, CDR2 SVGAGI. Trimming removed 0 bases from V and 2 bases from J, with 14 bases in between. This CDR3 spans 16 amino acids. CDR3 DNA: TGTGCCAGCAGTTACTCGAGCAGGGGGGCCCCCTACGAGCAGTACTTC. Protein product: CASSYSSRGAPYEQYF.

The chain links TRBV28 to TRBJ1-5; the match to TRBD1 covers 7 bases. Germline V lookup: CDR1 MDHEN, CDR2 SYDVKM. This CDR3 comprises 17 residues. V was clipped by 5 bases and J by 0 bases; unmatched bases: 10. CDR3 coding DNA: TGTGCCAGCAGTCGGGCGGGGACAGCTTATAGCAATCAGCCCCAGCATTTT. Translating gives CASSRAGTAYSNQPQHF.

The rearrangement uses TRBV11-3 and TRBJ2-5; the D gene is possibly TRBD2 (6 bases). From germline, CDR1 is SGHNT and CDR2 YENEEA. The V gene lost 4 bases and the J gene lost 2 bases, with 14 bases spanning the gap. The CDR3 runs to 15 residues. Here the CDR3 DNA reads TGTGCCAGCAGCTGGCGGGGAGCGGAACAAGAGACCCAGTACTTC. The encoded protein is CASSWRGAEQETQYF.

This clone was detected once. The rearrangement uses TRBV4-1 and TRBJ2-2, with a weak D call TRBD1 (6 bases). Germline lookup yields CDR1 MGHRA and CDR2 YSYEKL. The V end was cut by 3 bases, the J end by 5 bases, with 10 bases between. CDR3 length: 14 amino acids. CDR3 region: CASSHNRATGELFF. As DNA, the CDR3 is TGCGCCAGCAGCCACAACAGGGCAACCGGGGAGCTGTTTTTT.

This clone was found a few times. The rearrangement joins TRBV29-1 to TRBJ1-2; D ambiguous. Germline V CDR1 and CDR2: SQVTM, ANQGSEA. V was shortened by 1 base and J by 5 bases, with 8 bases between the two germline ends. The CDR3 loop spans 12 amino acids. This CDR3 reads CSVEVGQYGYTF. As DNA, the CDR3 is TGCAGCGTTGAAGTTGGGCAGTATGGCTACACCTTC.

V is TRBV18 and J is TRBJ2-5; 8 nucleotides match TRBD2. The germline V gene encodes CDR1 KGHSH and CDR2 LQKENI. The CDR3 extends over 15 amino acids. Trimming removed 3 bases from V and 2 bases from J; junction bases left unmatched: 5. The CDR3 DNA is TGTGCCAGCTCACCGCAACTAGCGGCTCAAGAGACCCAGTACTTC. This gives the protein CASSPQLAAQETQYF.